This is a list of T cell receptor beta chains from one sample in a study of shared clonotypes between healthy human individuals. Generated by immunoSEQ multiplex PCR, the TCRdb table keeps only in-frame clones and is missing some. The sample carries under 300,000 clones, 65% recorded once. The source material was memory CD4+ T cells sorted from blood. The source is a man aged 30 to 45 in good health. CDR3s include the opening cysteine and the closing phenylalanine or tryptophan. The order of the fields is V gene, D gene, clone size, J gene, CDR3 protein, CDR3 DNA. A D gene is named only where the DNA matches it firmly. The listing skips clone size in some rows; elsewhere it reads once, few, many or a size class.

v_call: TRBV6-5; d_call: -; clone_size: -; j_call: TRBJ2-5; cdr3_aa: CASSYSRSAIQETQYF; cdr3_nt: TGTGCCAGCAGTTACTCGAGGTCGGCGATCCAAGAGACCCAGTACTTC
v_call: TRBV30; d_call: -; clone_size: -; j_call: TRBJ2-7; cdr3_aa: CAWSPQGNQYF; cdr3_nt: TGTGCCTGGAGTCCTCAGGGGAATCAGTACTTC
v_call: TRBV5-5; d_call: TRBD1; clone_size: -; j_call: TRBJ2-5; cdr3_aa: CASSLVSGTGWETQYF; cdr3_nt: TGTGCCAGCAGCTTGGTCTCGGGGACAGGTTGGGAGACCCAGTACTTC
v_call: TRBV5-4; d_call: -; clone_size: -; j_call: TRBJ1-2; cdr3_aa: CASSQERGYGYTF; cdr3_nt: TGTGCCAGCAGCCAGGAACGCGGATATGGCTACACCTTC
v_call: TRBV5-6; d_call: -; clone_size: -; j_call: TRBJ1-4; cdr3_aa: CASSLGRPHEKLFF; cdr3_nt: TGTGCCAGCAGCTTAGGGCGGCCTCATGAAAAACTGTTTTTT
v_call: TRBV5-1; d_call: -; clone_size: few; j_call: TRBJ2-2; cdr3_aa: CASSQDGGTATGELFF; cdr3_nt: TGCGCCAGCAGCCAGGATGGGGGGACGGCCACCGGGGAGCTGTTTTTT
v_call: TRBV5-1; d_call: -; clone_size: -; j_call: TRBJ2-2; cdr3_aa: CASSSSGVRTGELFF; cdr3_nt: TGCGCCAGCAGCTCGAGTGGAGTAAGAACCGGGGAGCTGTTTTTT
v_call: TRBV29-1; d_call: TRBD1; clone_size: many; j_call: TRBJ1-4; cdr3_aa: CSVTGGNEKLFF; cdr3_nt: TGCAGCGTCACAGGGGGTAATGAAAAACTGTTTTTT
v_call: TRBV5-6; d_call: -; clone_size: -; j_call: TRBJ1-5; cdr3_aa: CASSLVDQPQHF; cdr3_nt: TGTGCCAGCAGCTTGGTGGATCAGCCCCAGCATTTT
v_call: TRBV25-1; d_call: -; clone_size: -; j_call: TRBJ2-3; cdr3_aa: CASSQSWLEGTDTQYF; cdr3_nt: TGTGCCAGCAGTCAAAGCTGGCTAGAAGGCACAGATACGCAGTATTTT
v_call: TRBV9; d_call: -; clone_size: -; j_call: TRBJ2-7; cdr3_aa: CASSPGGGQAYEQYF; cdr3_nt: TGTGCCAGCAGCCCAGGGGGGGGGCAGGCCTACGAGCAGTACTTC
v_call: TRBV7-3; d_call: -; clone_size: -; j_call: TRBJ2-1; cdr3_aa: CASSGHPQGNEQFF; cdr3_nt: TGTGCCAGCAGCGGCCACCCACAGGGCAATGAGCAGTTCTTC
v_call: TRBV4-1; d_call: TRBD1; clone_size: many; j_call: TRBJ2-7; cdr3_aa: CASSRTGKVYEQYF; cdr3_nt: TGCGCCAGCAGCCGGACAGGGAAGGTCTACGAGCAGTACTTC
v_call: TRBV7-2; d_call: -; clone_size: -; j_call: TRBJ2-7; cdr3_aa: CASRRQVHEQYF; cdr3_nt: TGTGCCAGCAGGCGTCAGGTCCACGAGCAGTACTTC
v_call: TRBV10-3; d_call: TRBD2; clone_size: -; j_call: TRBJ2-1; cdr3_aa: CAISESIGLAVINEQFF; cdr3_nt: TGTGCCATCAGTGAGTCGATCGGACTAGCGGTTATCAATGAGCAGTTCTTC
v_call: TRBV18; d_call: TRBD1; clone_size: -; j_call: TRBJ2-7; cdr3_aa: CASSPSVGQVYEQYF; cdr3_nt: TGTGCCAGCTCACCAAGTGTGGGACAGGTATACGAGCAGTACTTC
v_call: TRBV11-3; d_call: TRBD2; clone_size: -; j_call: TRBJ2-3; cdr3_aa: CASSAGLAGAADTQYF; cdr3_nt: TGTGCCAGCAGCGCCGGACTAGCGGGAGCTGCAGATACGCAGTATTTT
v_call: TRBV29-1; d_call: TRBD2; clone_size: -; j_call: TRBJ2-1; cdr3_aa: CSVPTGSGSGMGEQFF; cdr3_nt: TGCAGCGTTCCCACGGGGAGCGGGAGCGGGATGGGTGAGCAGTTCTTC
v_call: TRBV28; d_call: -; clone_size: -; j_call: TRBJ1-5; cdr3_aa: CATEVGDQPQHF; cdr3_nt: TGTGCCACCGAGGTGGGGGATCAGCCCCAGCATTTT
v_call: TRBV15; d_call: -; clone_size: -; j_call: TRBJ2-3; cdr3_aa: CATSRGPSTDTQYF; cdr3_nt: TGTGCCACCAGCAGAGGTCCTTCCACAGATACGCAGTATTTT
v_call: TRBV27; d_call: TRBD1; clone_size: -; j_call: TRBJ1-1; cdr3_aa: CASRLQGAVNTEAFF; cdr3_nt: TGTGCCAGCAGACTACAGGGGGCGGTGAACACTGAAGCTTTCTTT
v_call: TRBV11-3; d_call: -; clone_size: -; j_call: TRBJ2-5; cdr3_aa: CASSLGPWTQYF; cdr3_nt: TGTGCCAGCAGCTTAGGACCTTGGACCCAGTACTTC
v_call: TRBV6-1; d_call: -; clone_size: -; j_call: TRBJ1-5; cdr3_aa: CASSVEVNQPQHF; cdr3_nt: TGTGCCAGCAGTGTTGAGGTTAATCAGCCCCAGCATTTT
v_call: TRBV30; d_call: -; clone_size: -; j_call: TRBJ2-7; cdr3_aa: CAWNSGTSYEQYF; cdr3_nt: TGTGCCTGGAACAGCGGAACCTCCTACGAGCAGTACTTC
v_call: TRBV6-6; d_call: -; clone_size: few; j_call: TRBJ1-1; cdr3_aa: CASSPGREAFF; cdr3_nt: TGTGCCAGCAGCCCTGGGAGGGAAGCTTTCTTT
v_call: TRBV5-6; d_call: TRBD1; clone_size: few; j_call: TRBJ1-2; cdr3_aa: CASSADRGRGYGYTF; cdr3_nt: TGTGCCAGCAGCGCGGACAGGGGACGGGGCTATGGCTACACCTTC
v_call: TRBV7-3; d_call: -; clone_size: -; j_call: TRBJ2-1; cdr3_aa: CASSLSGAYNEQFF; cdr3_nt: TGTGCCAGCAGCTTATCAGGGGCGTACAATGAGCAGTTCTTC
v_call: TRBV6-6; d_call: TRBD1; clone_size: once; j_call: TRBJ2-7; cdr3_aa: CASTLTGTANYEQYF; cdr3_nt: TGTGCCAGCACCCTAACCGGGACAGCGAACTACGAGCAGTACTTC
v_call: TRBV6-1; d_call: -; clone_size: -; j_call: TRBJ1-5; cdr3_aa: CASSDIPTSNQPQHF; cdr3_nt: TGTGCCAGCAGTGATATCCCCACTAGCAATCAGCCCCAGCATTTT
v_call: TRBV28; d_call: TRBD2; clone_size: -; j_call: TRBJ2-1; cdr3_aa: CASSSTSGRVVEQFF; cdr3_nt: TGTGCCAGCAGTTCGACTAGCGGGAGGGTAGTTGAGCAGTTCTTC
v_call: TRBV28; d_call: TRBD1; clone_size: -; j_call: TRBJ1-1; cdr3_aa: CASSFVGQGNTEAFF; cdr3_nt: TGTGCCAGCAGTTTTGTTGGACAGGGGAACACTGAAGCTTTCTTT
v_call: TRBV7-6; d_call: -; clone_size: once; j_call: TRBJ1-2; cdr3_aa: CASSPKLGANYGYTF; cdr3_nt: TGTGCCAGCAGCCCCAAACTGGGGGCTAACTATGGCTACACCTTC
v_call: TRBV6-6; d_call: -; clone_size: -; j_call: TRBJ2-7; cdr3_aa: CASRGPSYEQYF; cdr3_nt: TGTGCCAGCAGGGGCCCCTCCTACGAGCAGTACTTC
v_call: TRBV6-5; d_call: -; clone_size: -; j_call: TRBJ1-1; cdr3_aa: CASRYGGKAEAFF; cdr3_nt: TGTGCCAGCAGATACGGGGGGAAGGCTGAAGCTTTCTTT
v_call: TRBV11-2; d_call: -; clone_size: -; j_call: TRBJ2-3; cdr3_aa: CASSLDRGRDTQYF; cdr3_nt: TGTGCCAGCAGCTTAGATCGGGGGAGGGATACGCAGTATTTT
v_call: TRBV11-2; d_call: TRBD1; clone_size: -; j_call: TRBJ2-1; cdr3_aa: CASSFQGAYNEQFF; cdr3_nt: TGTGCCAGCAGCTTTCAGGGGGCCTACAATGAGCAGTTCTTC
v_call: TRBV28; d_call: -; clone_size: many; j_call: TRBJ2-7; cdr3_aa: CASSFLTKEYTYEQYF; cdr3_nt: TGTGCCAGCAGTTTCCTAACAAAGGAGTATACCTACGAGCAGTACTTC
v_call: TRBV25-1; d_call: -; clone_size: -; j_call: TRBJ1-2; cdr3_aa: CASSWGRGDGYTF; cdr3_nt: TGTGCCAGCAGTTGGGGCAGGGGTGATGGCTACACCTTC
v_call: TRBV2; d_call: TRBD2; clone_size: -; j_call: TRBJ2-1; cdr3_aa: CASMPGTIWGNEQFF; cdr3_nt: TGTGCCAGCATGCCAGGGACTATTTGGGGGAATGAGCAGTTCTTC
v_call: TRBV7-9; d_call: -; clone_size: many; j_call: TRBJ2-7; cdr3_aa: CASTSTGVRYEQYF; cdr3_nt: TGTGCCAGCACTTCGACGGGAGTACGATACGAGCAGTACTTC
v_call: TRBV25-1; d_call: -; clone_size: few; j_call: TRBJ2-7; cdr3_aa: CASTQGYEQYF; cdr3_nt: TGTGCCAGCACACAGGGCTACGAGCAGTACTTC
v_call: TRBV6-1; d_call: -; clone_size: -; j_call: TRBJ1-2; cdr3_aa: CASSPTPGRGYTF; cdr3_nt: TGTGCCAGCAGTCCAACCCCCGGTCGGGGCTACACCTTC
v_call: TRBV6-5; d_call: -; clone_size: -; j_call: TRBJ1-1; cdr3_aa: CAGGGQQNTEAFF; cdr3_nt: TGTGCCGGGGGGGGGCAGCAAAACACTGAAGCTTTCTTT
v_call: TRBV20-1; d_call: -; clone_size: few; j_call: TRBJ1-1; cdr3_aa: CSARAMDQAFF; cdr3_nt: TGCAGTGCTAGAGCGATGGACCAGGCTTTCTTT
v_call: TRBV11-2; d_call: TRBD2; clone_size: -; j_call: TRBJ2-3; cdr3_aa: CASHGLAGKADTQYF; cdr3_nt: TGTGCCAGCCACGGACTAGCGGGAAAGGCAGATACGCAGTATTTT
v_call: TRBV28; d_call: TRBD1; clone_size: few; j_call: TRBJ1-1; cdr3_aa: CASSSPGTANTEAFF; cdr3_nt: TGTGCCAGCAGTTCGCCCGGGACAGCGAACACTGAAGCTTTCTTT
v_call: TRBV29-1; d_call: TRBD2; clone_size: -; j_call: TRBJ2-1; cdr3_aa: CSVLLAGASNEQFF; cdr3_nt: TGCAGCGTCCTACTAGCGGGAGCCTCGAATGAGCAGTTCTTC
v_call: TRBV29-1; d_call: -; clone_size: -; j_call: TRBJ2-2; cdr3_aa: CSVGGAGGELFF; cdr3_nt: TGCAGCGTTGGTGGGGCGGGTGGGGAGCTGTTTTTT
v_call: TRBV7-8; d_call: TRBD1; clone_size: few; j_call: TRBJ1-2; cdr3_aa: CASSSHDRVRAGYTF; cdr3_nt: TGTGCCAGCAGCTCACACGACAGGGTCCGGGCTGGCTACACCTTC
v_call: TRBV7-2; d_call: -; clone_size: -; j_call: TRBJ2-4; cdr3_aa: CASSPGIKNIQYF; cdr3_nt: TGTGCCAGCAGCCCGGGGATTAAAAACATTCAGTACTTC
v_call: TRBV29-1; d_call: TRBD2; clone_size: -; j_call: TRBJ2-1; cdr3_aa: CSVLASGGSYNEQFF; cdr3_nt: TGCAGCGTTCTGGCTAGCGGTGGTTCCTACAATGAGCAGTTCTTC
v_call: TRBV5-5; d_call: -; clone_size: -; j_call: TRBJ2-6; cdr3_aa: CASSLWAGNTGANVLTF; cdr3_nt: TGTGCCAGCAGCTTGTGGGCGGGAAATACTGGGGCCAACGTCCTGACTTTC